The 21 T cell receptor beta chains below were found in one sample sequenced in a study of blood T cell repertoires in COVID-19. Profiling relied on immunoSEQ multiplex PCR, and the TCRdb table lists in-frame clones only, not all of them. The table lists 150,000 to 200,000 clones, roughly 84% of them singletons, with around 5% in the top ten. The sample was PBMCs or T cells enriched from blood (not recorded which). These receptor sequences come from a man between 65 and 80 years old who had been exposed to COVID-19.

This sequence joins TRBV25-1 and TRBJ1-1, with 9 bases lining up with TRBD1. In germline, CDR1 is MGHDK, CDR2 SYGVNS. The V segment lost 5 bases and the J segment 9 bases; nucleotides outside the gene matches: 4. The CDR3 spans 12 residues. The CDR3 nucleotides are TGTGCCAGCAGTAGACAGGGGGTGAAAGCTTTCTTT. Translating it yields CASSRQGVKAFF.

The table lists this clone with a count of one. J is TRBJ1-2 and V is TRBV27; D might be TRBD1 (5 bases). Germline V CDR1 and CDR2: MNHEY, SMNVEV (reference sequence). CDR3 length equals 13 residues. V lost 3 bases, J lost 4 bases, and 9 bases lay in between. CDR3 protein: CASSFQGSYGYTF. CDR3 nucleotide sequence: TGTGCCAGCAGTTTCCAGGGAAGCTATGGCTACACCTTC.

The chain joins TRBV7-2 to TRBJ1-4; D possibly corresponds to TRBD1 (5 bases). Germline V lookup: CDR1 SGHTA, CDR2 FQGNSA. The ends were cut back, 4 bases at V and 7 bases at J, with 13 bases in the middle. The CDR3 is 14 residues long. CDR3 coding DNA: TGTGCCAGCAGCTCCTTGGGGGGTATTGAAAAACTGTTTTTT. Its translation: CASSSLGGIEKLFF.

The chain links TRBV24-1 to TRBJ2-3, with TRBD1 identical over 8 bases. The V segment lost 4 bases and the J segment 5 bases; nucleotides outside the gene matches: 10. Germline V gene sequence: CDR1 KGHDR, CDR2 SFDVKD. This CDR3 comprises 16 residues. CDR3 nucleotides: TGTGCCACCAGTGACACAAAAGACGACAGGGGAGATACGCAGTATTTT. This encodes CATSDTKDDRGDTQYF.

The CDR3 spells CASSSGGYGYTF. As DNA, the CDR3 is TGTGCCAGCAGCTCGGGAGGGTATGGCTACACCTTC. V usage is TRBV5-6 and J usage is TRBJ1-2; unclear D gene. V gave up 3 bases and J gave up 5 bases, with 8 bases separating them. This CDR3 contains 12 residues. CDR1 and CDR2 (germline): SGHDT, YYEEEE.

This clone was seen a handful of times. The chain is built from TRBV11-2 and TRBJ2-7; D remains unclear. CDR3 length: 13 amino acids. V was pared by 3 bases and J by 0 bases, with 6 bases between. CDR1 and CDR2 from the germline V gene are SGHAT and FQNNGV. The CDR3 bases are TGTGCCAGCAGCTTCAGTCTCTCCTACGAGCAGTACTTC. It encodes CASSFSLSYEQYF. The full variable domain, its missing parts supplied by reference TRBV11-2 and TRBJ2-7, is EAGVAQSPRYKIIEKRQSVAFWCNPISGHATLYWYQQILGQGPKLLIQFQNNGVVDDSQLPKDRFSAERLKGVDSTLKIQPAKLEDSAVYLCASSFSLSYEQYFGPGTRLTVT.

CDR3 bases: TGTGCCAGCAGTTACCAGGACAGGGCAGGTGAAGCTTTCTTT. It is translated as CASSYQDRAGEAFF. The V gene is TRBV6-5, the J gene TRBJ1-1; 8 positions match TRBD1. With V trimmed by 2 bases and J by 7 bases, 6 bases remained unmatched. The CDR3 has 14 residues. Germline-derived CDR1 and CDR2 are MNHEY and SVGAGI.

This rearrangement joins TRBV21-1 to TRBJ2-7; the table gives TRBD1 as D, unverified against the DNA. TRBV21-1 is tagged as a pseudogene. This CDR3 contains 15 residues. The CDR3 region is CASSKVGQEIYEQYF. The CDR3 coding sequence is TGTGCCAGCAGCAAAGTGGGACAGGAGATCTACGAGCAGTACTTC.

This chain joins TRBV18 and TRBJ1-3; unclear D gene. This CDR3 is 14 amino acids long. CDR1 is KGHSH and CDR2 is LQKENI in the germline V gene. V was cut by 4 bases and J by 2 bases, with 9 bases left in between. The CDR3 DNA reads TGTGCCAGCTCACTATTGGAGGCTGGAAACACCATATATTTT. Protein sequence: CASSLLEAGNTIYF.

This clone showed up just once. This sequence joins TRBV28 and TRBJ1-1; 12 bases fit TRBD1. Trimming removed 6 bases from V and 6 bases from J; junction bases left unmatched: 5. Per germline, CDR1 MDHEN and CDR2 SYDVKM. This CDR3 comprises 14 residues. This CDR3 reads CASSGDRGRSEAFF. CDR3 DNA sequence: TGTGCCAGCAGCGGGGACAGGGGGCGGTCTGAAGCTTTCTTT.

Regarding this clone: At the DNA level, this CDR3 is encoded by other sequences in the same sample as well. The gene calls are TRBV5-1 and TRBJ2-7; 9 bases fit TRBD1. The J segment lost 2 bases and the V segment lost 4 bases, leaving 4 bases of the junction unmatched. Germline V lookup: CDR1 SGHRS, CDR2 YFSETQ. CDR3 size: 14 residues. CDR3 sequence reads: CASSPGQGPYEQYF. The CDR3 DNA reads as TGCGCCAGCAGCCCCGGACAGGGGCCCTACGAGCAGTACTTC.

Here the CDR3 DNA reads TGTGCCAGCAGCTTAACGGGGATTCAGGGCACTGAAGCTTTCTTT. Protein product: CASSLTGIQGTEAFF. The chain uses TRBV7-3 and TRBJ1-1, with D possibly matching TRBD1 (5 bases). Germline V gives CDR1 SGHTA, CDR2 FQGTGA. V shed 0 bases and J shed 4 bases, with 12 bases lying between them. This CDR3 is built from 15 residues.

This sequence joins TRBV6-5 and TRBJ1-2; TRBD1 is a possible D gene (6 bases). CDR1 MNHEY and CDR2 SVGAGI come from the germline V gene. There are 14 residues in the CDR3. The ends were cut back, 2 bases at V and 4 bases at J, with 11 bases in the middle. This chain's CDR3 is CASSYRAGAYGYTF. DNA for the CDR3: TGTGCCAGCAGTTACAGGGCAGGGGCCTATGGCTACACCTTC.

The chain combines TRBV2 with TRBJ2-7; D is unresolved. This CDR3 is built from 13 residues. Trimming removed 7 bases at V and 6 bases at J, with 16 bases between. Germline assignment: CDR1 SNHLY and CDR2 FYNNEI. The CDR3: CASMVSVRSEQYF. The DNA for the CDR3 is TGTGCCAGCATGGTCAGCGTAAGATCCGAGCAGTACTTC.

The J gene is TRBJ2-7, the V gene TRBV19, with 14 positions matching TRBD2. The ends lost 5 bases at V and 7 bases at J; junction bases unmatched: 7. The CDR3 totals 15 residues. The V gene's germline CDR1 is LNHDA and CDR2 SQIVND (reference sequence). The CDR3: CASSLGLAGGREQYF. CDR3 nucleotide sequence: TGTGCCAGTAGTTTAGGACTAGCGGGAGGTCGAGAGCAGTACTTC.

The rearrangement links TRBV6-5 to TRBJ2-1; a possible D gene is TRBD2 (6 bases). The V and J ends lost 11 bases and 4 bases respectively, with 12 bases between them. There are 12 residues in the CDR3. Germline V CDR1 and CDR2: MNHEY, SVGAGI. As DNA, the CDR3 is TGTGCCGGGGGACTGACGTACAATGAGCAGTTCTTC. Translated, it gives CAGGLTYNEQFF.

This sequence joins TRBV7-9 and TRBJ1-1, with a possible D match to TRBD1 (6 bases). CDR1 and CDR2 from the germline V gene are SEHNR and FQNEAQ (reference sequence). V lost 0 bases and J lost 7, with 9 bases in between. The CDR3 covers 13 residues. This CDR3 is CASSLAPGDEAFF. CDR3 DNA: TGTGCCAGCAGCTTAGCCCCAGGGGATGAAGCTTTCTTT.

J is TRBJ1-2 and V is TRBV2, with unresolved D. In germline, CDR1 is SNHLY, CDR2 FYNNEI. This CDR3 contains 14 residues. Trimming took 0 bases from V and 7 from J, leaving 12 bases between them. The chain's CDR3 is CASSEAGTVAGYTF. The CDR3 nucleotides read TGTGCCAGCAGTGAAGCTGGAACAGTGGCTGGCTACACCTTC.

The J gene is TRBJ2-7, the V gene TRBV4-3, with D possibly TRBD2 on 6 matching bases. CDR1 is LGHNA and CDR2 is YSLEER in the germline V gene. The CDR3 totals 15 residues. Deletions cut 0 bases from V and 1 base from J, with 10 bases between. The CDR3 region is CASSQELGRSYEQYF. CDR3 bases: TGCGCCAGCAGCCAAGAACTAGGGAGGTCCTACGAGCAGTACTTC.

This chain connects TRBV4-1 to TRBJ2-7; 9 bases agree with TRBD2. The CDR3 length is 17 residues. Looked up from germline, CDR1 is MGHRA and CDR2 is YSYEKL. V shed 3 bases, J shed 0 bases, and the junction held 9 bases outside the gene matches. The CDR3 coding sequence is TGCGCCAGCAGCCAGGTCCTAGCGGGATTGAGCTCCTACGAGCAGTACTTC. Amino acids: CASSQVLAGLSSYEQYF.

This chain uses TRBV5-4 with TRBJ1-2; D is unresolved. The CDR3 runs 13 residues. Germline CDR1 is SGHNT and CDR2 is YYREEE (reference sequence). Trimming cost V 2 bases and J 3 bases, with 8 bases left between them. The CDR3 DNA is TGTGCCAGCAGCTTAGTGGGAGACTATGGCTACACCTTC. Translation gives CASSLVGDYGYTF.